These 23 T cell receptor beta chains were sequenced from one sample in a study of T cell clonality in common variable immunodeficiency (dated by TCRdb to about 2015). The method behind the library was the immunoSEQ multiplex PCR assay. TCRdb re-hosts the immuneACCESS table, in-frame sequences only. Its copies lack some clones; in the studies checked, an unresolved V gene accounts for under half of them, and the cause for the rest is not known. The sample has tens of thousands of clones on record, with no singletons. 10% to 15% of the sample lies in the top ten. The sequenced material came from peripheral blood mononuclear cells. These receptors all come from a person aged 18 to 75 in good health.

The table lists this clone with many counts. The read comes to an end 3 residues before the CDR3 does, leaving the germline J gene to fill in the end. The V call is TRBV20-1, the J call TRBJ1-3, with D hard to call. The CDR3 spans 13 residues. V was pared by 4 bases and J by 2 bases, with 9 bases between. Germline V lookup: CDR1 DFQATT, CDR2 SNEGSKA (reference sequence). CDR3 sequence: CSATVSAGNTIYF. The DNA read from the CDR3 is TGCAGTGCTACAGTGTCAGCTGGAAACACC.

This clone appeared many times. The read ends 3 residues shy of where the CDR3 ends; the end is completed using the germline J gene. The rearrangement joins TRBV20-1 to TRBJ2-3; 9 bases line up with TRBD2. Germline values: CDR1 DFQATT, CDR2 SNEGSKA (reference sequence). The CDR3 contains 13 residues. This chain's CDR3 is CSAISGGQETQYF. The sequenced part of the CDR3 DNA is TGCAGTGCCATAAGCGGGGGGCAAGAGACG.

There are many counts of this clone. CDR3 DNA (partial): TGTGCCAGCTCGGTAACTGGGGCCAACGTC. This gives the protein CASSVTGANV. The full CDR3 is CASSVTGANVLTF. The chain links TRBV19 to TRBJ2-6; no definite D call. The read comes to an end 3 residues before the CDR3 does, leaving the germline J gene to fill in the end. V dropped 9 bases and J dropped 2 bases, with 8 bases sitting between them. The CDR3 sequence is 13 residues long. CDR1 LNHDA and CDR2 SQIVND come from the germline V gene (reference sequence).

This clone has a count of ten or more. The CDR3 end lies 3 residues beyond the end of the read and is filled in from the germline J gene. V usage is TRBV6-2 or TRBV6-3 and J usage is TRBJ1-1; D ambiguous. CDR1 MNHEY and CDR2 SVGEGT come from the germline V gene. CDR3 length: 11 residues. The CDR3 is CASSYSGEAFF. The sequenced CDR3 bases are TGTGCCAGCAGTTACTCGGGCGAA.

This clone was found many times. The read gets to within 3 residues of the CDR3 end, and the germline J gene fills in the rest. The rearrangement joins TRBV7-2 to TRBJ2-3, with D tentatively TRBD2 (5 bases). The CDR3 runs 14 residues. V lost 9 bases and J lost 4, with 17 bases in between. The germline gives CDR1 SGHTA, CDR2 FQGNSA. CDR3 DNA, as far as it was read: TGTGCCAGTCCCCCTACGAGGGTCCCAGATACG. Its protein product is CASPPTRVPDT. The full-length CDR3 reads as CASPPTRVPDTQYF.

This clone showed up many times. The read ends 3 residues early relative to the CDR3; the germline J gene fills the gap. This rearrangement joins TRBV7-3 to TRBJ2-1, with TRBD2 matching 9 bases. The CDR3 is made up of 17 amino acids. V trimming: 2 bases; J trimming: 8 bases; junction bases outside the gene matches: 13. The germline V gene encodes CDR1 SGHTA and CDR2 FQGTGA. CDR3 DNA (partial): TGTGCCAGCAGCTTAGAAGTATGGCGGGGGGGTGGTGATGAG. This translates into CASSLEVWRGGGDE. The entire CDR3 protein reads CASSLEVWRGGGDEQFF.

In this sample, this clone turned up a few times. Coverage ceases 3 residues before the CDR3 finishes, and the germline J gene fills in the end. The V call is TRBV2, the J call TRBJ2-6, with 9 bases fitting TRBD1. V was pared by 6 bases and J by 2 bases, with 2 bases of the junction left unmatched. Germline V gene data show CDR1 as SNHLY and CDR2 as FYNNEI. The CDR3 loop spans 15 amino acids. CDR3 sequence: CASSTGGAGANVLTF. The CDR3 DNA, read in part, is TGTGCCAGCAGCACAGGGGGCGCTGGGGCCAACGTC.

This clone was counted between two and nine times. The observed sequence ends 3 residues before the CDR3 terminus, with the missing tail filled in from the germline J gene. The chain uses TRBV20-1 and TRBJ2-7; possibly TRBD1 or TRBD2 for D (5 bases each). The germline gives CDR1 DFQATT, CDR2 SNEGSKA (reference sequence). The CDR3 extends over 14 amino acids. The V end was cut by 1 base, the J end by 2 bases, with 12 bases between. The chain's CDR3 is CSARAEGITYEQYF. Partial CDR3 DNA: TGCAGTGCTAGAGCTGAGGGGATCACCTACGAG.

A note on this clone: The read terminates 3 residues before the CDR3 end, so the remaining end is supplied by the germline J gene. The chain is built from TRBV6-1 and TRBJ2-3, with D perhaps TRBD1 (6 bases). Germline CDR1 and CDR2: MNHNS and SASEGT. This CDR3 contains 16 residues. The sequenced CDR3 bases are TGTGCCAGCAGTGATCGACAGGACTTAGGGAGACAGCCG. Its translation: CASSDRQDLGRQP. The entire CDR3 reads CASSDRQDLGRQPQYF.

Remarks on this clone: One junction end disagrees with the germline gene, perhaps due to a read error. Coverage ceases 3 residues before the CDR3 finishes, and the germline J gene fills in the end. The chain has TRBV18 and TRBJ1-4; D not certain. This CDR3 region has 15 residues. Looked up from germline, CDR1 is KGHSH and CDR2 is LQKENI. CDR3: CASAPRWSTNEKLFF. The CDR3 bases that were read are TGTGCCAGCGCACCCCGGTGGTCAACTAATGAAAAA.

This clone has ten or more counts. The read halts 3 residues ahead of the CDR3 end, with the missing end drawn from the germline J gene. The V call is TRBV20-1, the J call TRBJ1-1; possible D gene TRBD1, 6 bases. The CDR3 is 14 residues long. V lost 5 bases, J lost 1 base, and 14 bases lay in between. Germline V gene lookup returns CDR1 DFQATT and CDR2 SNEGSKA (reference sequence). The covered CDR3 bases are TGCAGTGCTTTGGACTGGGGGCGGAACACTGAA. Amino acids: CSALDWGRNTE. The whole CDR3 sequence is CSALDWGRNTEAFF.

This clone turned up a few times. CDR3 residues: CASTRWAGAGYGYTF. The DNA read from the CDR3 is TGTGCCAGTACTAGGTGGGCAGGGGCCGGCTATGGC. The V call is TRBV19, the J call TRBJ1-2, with TRBD1 as a possible D gene (6 bases). Coverage ceases 3 residues before the CDR3 finishes, and the germline J gene fills in the end. Trimming took 7 bases from V and 4 from J, leaving 19 bases between them. In germline, CDR1 is LNHDA, CDR2 SQIVND (reference sequence). CDR3 length: 15 amino acids.

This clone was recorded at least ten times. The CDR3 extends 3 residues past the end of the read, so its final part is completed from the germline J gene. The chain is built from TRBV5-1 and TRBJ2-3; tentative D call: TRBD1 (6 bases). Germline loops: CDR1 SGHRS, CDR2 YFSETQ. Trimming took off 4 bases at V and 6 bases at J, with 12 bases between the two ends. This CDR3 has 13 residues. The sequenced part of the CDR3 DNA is TGCGCCAGCAGCCGCCAGGGGTCGGATACG. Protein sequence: CASSRQGSDT. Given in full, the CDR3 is CASSRQGSDTQYF.

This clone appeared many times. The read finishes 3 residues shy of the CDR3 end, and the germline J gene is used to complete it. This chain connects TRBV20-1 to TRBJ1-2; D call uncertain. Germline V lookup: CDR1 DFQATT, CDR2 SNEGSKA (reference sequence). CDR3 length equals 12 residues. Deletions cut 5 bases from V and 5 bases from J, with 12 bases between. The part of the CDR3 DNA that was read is TGCAGTGCTCCTACCCCGACATATGGC. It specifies CSAPTPTYG. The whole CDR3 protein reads CSAPTPTYGYTF.

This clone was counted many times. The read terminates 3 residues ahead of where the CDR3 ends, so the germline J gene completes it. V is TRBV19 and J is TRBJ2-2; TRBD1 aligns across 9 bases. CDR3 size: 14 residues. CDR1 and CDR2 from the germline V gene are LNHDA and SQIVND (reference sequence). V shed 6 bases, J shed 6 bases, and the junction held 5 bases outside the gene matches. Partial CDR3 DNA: TGTGCCAGTAGCACCGGACAGGGGTCCGGGGAG. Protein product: CASSTGQGSGE. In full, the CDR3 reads CASSTGQGSGELFF.

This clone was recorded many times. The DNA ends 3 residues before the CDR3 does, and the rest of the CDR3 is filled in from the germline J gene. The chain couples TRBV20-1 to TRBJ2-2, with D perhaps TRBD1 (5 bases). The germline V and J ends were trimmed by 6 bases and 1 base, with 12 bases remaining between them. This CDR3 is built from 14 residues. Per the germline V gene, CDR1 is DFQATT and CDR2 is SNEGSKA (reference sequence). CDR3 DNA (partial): TGCAGTGCCCTGGGGCTGGTGAACACCGGGGAG. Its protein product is CSALGLVNTGE. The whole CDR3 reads CSALGLVNTGELFF.

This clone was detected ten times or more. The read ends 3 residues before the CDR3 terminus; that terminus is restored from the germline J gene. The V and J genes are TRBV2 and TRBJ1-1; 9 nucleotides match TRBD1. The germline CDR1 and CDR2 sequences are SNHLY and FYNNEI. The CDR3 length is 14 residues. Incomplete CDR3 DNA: TGTGCCAGCAGGAAGTCCTTGACAGGGGGGTTG. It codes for CASRKSLTGGL. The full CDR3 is CASRKSLTGGLAFF.

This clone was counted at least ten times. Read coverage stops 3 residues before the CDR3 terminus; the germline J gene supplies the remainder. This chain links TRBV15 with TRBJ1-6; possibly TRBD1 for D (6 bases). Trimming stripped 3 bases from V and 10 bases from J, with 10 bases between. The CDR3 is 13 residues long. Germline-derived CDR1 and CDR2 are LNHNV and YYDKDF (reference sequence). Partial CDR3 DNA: TGTGCCACCAGCAGCGGTGACAGGTCACCC. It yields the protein CATSSGDRSP. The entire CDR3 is CATSSGDRSPLHF. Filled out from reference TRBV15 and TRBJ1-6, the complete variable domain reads DAMVIQNPRYQVTQFGKPVTLSCSQTLNHNVMYWYQQKSSQAPKLLFHYYDKDFNNEADTPDNFQSRRPNTSFCFLDIRSPGLGDTAMYLCATSSGDRSPLHFGNGTRLTVT.

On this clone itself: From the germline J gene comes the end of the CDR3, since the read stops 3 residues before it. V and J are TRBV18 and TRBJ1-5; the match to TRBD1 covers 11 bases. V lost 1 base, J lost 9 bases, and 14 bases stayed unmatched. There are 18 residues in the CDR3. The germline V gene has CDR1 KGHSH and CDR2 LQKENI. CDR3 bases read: TGTGCCAGCTCACCACTCCGGTCCGGACAGGGGGCTGGAGCGCCC. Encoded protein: CASSPLRSGQGAGAP. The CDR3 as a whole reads CASSPLRSGQGAGAPQHF.

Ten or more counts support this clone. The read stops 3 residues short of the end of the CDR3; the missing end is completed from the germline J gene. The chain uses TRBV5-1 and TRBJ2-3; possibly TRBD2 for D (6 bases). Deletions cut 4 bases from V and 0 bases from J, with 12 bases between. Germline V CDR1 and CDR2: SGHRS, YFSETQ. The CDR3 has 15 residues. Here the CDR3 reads CASSLGTPSTDTQYF. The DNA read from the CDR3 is TGCGCCAGCAGCCTCGGGACTCCAAGCACAGATACG.

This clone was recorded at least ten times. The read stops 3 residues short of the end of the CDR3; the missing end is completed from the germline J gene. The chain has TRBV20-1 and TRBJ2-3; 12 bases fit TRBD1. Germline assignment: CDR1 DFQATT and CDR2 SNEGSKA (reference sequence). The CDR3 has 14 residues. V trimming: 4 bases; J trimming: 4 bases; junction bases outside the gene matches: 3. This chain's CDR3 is CSATGQGAPDTQYF. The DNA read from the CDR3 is TGCAGTGCTACGGGACAGGGGGCCCCAGATACG.

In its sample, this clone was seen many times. The covered CDR3 bases are TGCAGCGTTGAAGCCCCCGGGTCTGGAAACACC. Its protein is CSVEAPGSGNT. The whole CDR3 protein is CSVEAPGSGNTIYF. The chain couples TRBV29-1 to TRBJ1-3; D unresolved. The read ends 3 residues before the CDR3 terminus; that terminus is restored from the germline J gene. This CDR3 comprises 14 residues. The germline V gene has CDR1 SQVTM and CDR2 ANQGSEA. Trimming shortened V by 1 base and J by 1 base, and 8 bases separated the two germline ends.

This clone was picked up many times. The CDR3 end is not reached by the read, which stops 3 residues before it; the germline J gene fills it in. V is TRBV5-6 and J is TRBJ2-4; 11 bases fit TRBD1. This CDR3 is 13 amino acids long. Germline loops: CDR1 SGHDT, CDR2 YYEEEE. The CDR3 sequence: CASSLGQGAFQYF. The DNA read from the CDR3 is TGTGCCAGCAGCCTTGGACAGGGGGCCTTT.